This record covers a single T cell receptor (beta chain). The antigen remains unidentified. The sample belongs to a study of shared clonotypes between healthy human individuals. Study results and limitations: Represented diversity, genetic and exposure-history alike, was limited by few donors. A generally larger estimated richness was seen in naive subsets than in memory subsets.

Division of CD4+ cells produced a CD45RA+ naive subset and a CD45RA-negative memory subset. Germline trimming cut 0 bases from V and 1 base from J; bases unmatched to any gene: 3. In germline, CDR1 is MGHRA, CDR2 YSYEKL. The CDR3 is 15 residues long. Generated by immunoSEQ multiplex PCR, the TCRdb table keeps only in-frame clones and is missing some. The sample holds hundreds of thousands of clones; approximately 73% are singletons and the top ten take more than 1.5%. The V and J genes are TRBV4-1 and TRBJ2-7; 7 nucleotides align to TRBD2. Sequenced input: memory CD4+ T cells sorted from blood. Subset described: CD45RA-negative fraction. The source of this sequence is a woman aged 25 to 39 in good health. The CDR3 region is CASSQEEAGSYEQYF. The DNA for the CDR3 is TGCGCCAGCAGCCAAGAAGAAGCGGGGTCCTACGAGCAGTACTTC.